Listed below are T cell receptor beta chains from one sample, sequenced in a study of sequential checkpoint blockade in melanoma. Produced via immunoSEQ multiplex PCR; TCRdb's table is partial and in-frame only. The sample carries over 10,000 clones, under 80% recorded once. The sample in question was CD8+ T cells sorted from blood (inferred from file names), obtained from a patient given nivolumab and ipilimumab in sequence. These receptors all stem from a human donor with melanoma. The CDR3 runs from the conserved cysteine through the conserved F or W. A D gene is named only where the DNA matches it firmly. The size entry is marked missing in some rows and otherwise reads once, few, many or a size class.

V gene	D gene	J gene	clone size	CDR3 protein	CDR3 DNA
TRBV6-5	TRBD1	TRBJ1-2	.	CASSFGTGGAYGYTF	TGTGCCAGCAGTTTCGGGACAGGGGGCGCCTATGGCTACACCTTC
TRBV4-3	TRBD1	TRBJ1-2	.	CASRPRDSYGYTF	TGCGCCAGCAGACCCCGGGACAGCTATGGCTACACCTTC
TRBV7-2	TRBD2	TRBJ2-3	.	CASSGSSGKLDTQYF	TGTGCCAGCAGCGGAAGTAGCGGGAAACTAGATACGCAGTATTTT
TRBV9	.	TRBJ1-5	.	CASSDGYSNQPQHF	TGTGCCAGCAGCGACGGGTATAGCAATCAGCCCCAGCATTTT
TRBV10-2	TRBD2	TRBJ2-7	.	CASSRLAASSYEQYF	TGCGCCAGCAGCAGACTAGCGGCGAGCTCCTACGAGCAGTACTTC
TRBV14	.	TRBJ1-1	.	CASSQGGGNTEAFF	TGTGCCAGCAGCCAAGGGGGGGGAAACACTGAAGCTTTCTTT
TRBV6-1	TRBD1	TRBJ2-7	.	CASTGQGARDYEQYF	TGTGCCAGCACTGGACAGGGGGCTAGAGACTACGAGCAGTACTTC
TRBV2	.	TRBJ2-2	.	CASSPAGVDGELFF	TGTGCCAGCAGTCCCGCAGGGGTGGACGGGGAGCTGTTTTTT
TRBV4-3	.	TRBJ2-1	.	CASSQDALQGPDEQFF	TGCGCCAGCAGCCAAGATGCGTTACAGGGTCCCGATGAGCAGTTCTTC
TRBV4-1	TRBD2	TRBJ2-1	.	CASSQVNSGSNEQFF	TGCGCCAGCAGCCAAGTGAATAGCGGGAGTAATGAGCAGTTCTTC
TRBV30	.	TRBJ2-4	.	CAWSVPGEGDIQYF	TGTGCCTGGAGTGTACCCGGAGAGGGGGACATTCAGTACTTC
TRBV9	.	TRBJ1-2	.	CASSEGDGANYGYTF	TGTGCCAGCAGCGAGGGGGACGGAGCTAACTATGGCTACACCTTC
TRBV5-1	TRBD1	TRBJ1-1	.	CASRYEGQGTTEAFF	TGCGCCAGCAGATACGAGGGACAGGGGACCACTGAAGCTTTCTTT
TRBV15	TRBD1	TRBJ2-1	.	CATSRRQGNDEQFF	TGTGCCACCAGCAGGAGACAGGGGAACGATGAGCAGTTCTTC
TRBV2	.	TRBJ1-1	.	CARLYGVEAFF	TGTGCCAGGTTGTATGGAGTTGAAGCTTTCTTT
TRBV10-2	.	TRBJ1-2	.	CASSESMRVRGGYTF	TGCGCCAGCAGTGAGTCTATGAGGGTGCGCGGTGGCTACACCTTC
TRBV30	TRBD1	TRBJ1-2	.	CAWGGDRVLVNGYTF	TGTGCCTGGGGCGGGGACAGGGTGTTAGTGAATGGCTACACCTTC
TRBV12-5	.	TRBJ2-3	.	CASGLAGTQYF	TGTGCTAGTGGTTTGGCAGGTACGCAGTATTTT
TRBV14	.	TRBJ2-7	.	CASSQVQATYEQYF	TGTGCCAGCAGCCAGGTACAGGCGACCTACGAGCAGTACTTC
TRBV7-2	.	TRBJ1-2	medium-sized	CASSLDIRDLGYTF	TGTGCCAGCAGCTTAGACATAAGGGACTTAGGCTACACCTTC
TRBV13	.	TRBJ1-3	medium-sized	CASSPSRGIGNTIYF	TGTGCCAGCAGCCCCTCCAGGGGAATTGGAAACACCATATATTTT
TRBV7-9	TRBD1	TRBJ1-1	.	CASSSLQGANTEAFF	TGTGCCAGCAGCTCCCTACAGGGGGCGAACACTGAAGCTTTCTTT
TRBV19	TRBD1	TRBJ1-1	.	CASTPMGQMNTEAFF	TGTGCCAGTACCCCCATGGGACAGATGAACACTGAAGCTTTCTTT
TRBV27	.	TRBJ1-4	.	CASGPGTLYEKLFF	TGTGCCAGCGGGCCCGGGACTCTCTATGAAAAACTGTTTTTT
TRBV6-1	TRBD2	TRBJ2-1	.	CASRLAGALYNEQFF	TGTGCCAGCCGACTAGCGGGGGCCCTATACAATGAGCAGTTCTTC
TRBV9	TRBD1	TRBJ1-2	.	CASSLGQGAGYTF	TGTGCCAGCAGCCTCGGACAGGGGGCTGGCTACACCTTC
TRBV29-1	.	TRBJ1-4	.	CSVVCRQVSPTNEKLFF	TGCAGCGTTGTTTGTCGACAGGTGAGCCCAACTAATGAAAAACTGTTTTTT
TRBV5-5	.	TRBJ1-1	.	CASSQAGTEAFF	TGTGCCAGCAGCCAAGCGGGAACTGAAGCTTTCTTT
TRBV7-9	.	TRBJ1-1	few	CASSLGAGNTEAFF	TGTGCCAGCAGCTTAGGTGCGGGTAACACTGAAGCTTTCTTT
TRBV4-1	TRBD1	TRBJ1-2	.	CASSQVTGGGYGYTF	TGCGCCAGCAGCCAAGTAACAGGGGGAGGCTATGGCTACACCTTC
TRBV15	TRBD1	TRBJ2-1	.	CATSEGQGAYNEQFF	TGTGCCACCAGCGAGGGACAGGGGGCCTACAATGAGCAGTTCTTC
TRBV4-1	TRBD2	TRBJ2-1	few	CASSHLGLAGGFSYNEQFF	TGCGCCAGCAGCCATCTCGGACTAGCGGGAGGTTTCTCCTACAATGAGCAGTTCTTC
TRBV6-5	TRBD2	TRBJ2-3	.	CASSPYGGGDTQYF	TGTGCCAGCAGTCCCTACGGGGGGGGAGATACGCAGTATTTT
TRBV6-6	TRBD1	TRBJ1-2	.	CASRGTGGYTF	TGTGCCAGCAGGGGGACAGGCGGCTACACCTTC
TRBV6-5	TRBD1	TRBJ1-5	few	CASSLTGATQPQHF	TGTGCCAGCAGTTTGACAGGGGCAACTCAGCCCCAGCATTTT
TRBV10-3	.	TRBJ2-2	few	CAIRPWTANTGELFF	TGTGCCATCAGACCATGGACAGCGAACACCGGGGAGCTGTTTTTT
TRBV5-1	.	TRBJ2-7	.	CASSFTTASYEQYF	TGCGCCAGCAGCTTTACGACAGCCTCCTACGAGCAGTACTTC
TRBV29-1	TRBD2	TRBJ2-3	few	CSVDGLAGGTDTQYF	TGCAGCGTTGATGGACTAGCGGGGGGCACAGATACGCAGTATTTT
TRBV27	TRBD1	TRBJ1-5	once	CASSLSTGRNQPQHF	TGTGCCAGCAGTTTATCGACAGGGCGCAATCAGCCCCAGCATTTT
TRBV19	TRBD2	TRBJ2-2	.	CASSYGAGGGTGELFF	TGTGCCAGTAGCTACGGGGCGGGAGGAGGGACCGGGGAGCTGTTTTTT